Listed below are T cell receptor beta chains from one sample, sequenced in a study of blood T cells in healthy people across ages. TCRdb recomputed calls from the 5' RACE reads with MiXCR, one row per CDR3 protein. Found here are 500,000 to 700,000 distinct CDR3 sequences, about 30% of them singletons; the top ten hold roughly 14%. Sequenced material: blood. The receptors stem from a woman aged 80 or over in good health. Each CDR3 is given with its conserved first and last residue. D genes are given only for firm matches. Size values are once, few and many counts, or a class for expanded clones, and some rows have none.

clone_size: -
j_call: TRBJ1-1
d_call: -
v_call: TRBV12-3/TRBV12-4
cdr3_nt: TGTGCCAGCATTGAGGGCGAAACTGAAGCTTTCTTT
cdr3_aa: CASIEGETEAFF

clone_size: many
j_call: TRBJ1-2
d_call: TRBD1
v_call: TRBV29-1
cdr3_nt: TGCAGCGTTGGCCGGGGAGACAGGGGGGAGGGCTACACCTTC
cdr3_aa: CSVGRGDRGEGYTF

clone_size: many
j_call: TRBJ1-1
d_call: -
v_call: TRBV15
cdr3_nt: TGTGCCACCAGCAGAGAAGGGTATGGCGACGACACTGAAGCTTTCTTT
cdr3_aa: CATSREGYGDDTEAFF

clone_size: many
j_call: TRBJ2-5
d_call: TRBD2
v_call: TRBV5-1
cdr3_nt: TGCGCCAGCAGCCGGGCGGGGGTTCAAGAGACCCAGTACTTC
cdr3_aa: CASSRAGVQETQYF

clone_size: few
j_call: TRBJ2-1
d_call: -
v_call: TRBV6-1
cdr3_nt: TGTGCCAGCAGGGTTTTCCCCGGTTACAATGAGCAGTTCTTC
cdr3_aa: CASRVFPGYNEQFF

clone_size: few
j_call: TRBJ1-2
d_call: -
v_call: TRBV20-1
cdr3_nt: TGCAGTGCTAGAGGACAGAAGCGCTATGGCTACACCTTC
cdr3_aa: CSARGQKRYGYTF

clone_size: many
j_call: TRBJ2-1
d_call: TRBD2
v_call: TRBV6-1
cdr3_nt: TGTGCCAGCAGTGAAGGGGGGGGGTCCTACAATGAGCAGTTCTTC
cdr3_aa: CASSEGGGSYNEQFF

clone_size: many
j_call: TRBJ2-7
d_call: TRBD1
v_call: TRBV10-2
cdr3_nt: TGCGCCAGCAGGGCCGGGACAGGGGGCGAGCAGTACTTC
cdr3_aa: CASRAGTGGEQYF

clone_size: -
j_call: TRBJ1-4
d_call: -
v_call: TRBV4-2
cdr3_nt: TGTGCCAGCAGCCAAATTAAAGGCTCGGGAGAAAAACTGTTTTTT
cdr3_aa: CASSQIKGSGEKLFF

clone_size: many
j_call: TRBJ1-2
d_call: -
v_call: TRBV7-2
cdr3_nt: TGTGCCAGCAGCTTAGCGTCCGGACGCCAACTTGCTAACTATGGCTACACCTTC
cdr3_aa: CASSLASGRQLANYGYTF

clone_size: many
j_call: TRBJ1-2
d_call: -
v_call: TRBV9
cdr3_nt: TGTGCCAGCAGCCTGGAGTCGGGAGGCTATGGCTACACCTTC
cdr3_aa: CASSLESGGYGYTF

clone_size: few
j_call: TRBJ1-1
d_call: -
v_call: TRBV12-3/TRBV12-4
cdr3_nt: TGTGCCAGCGGGGAGGTTCGGGGGGGTATGAACACTGAAGCTTTCTTT
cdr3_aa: CASGEVRGGMNTEAFF

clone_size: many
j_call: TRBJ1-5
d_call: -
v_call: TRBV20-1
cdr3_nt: TGCAGTGCTAGAGATCCAGGGCAGGCAGGTCAGCCCCAGCATTTT
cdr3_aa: CSARDPGQAGQPQHF

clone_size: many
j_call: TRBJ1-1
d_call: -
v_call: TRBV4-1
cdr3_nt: TGCGCCAGCAGCCAAGGGCTAAACAGCCAGAACACTGAAGCTTTCTTT
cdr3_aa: CASSQGLNSQNTEAFF

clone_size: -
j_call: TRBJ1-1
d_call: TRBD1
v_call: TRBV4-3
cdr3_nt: TGCGCCAGCACCAGATCCAGGACAGGGCTAAAGAATGAAGCTTTCTTT
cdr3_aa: CASTRSRTGLKNEAFF

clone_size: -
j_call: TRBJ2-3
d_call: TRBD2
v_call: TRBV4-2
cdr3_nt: TGTGCCAGCAGCCAAGACGTACTAGCGGGAGGCACAGATACGCAGTATTTT
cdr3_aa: CASSQDVLAGGTDTQYF

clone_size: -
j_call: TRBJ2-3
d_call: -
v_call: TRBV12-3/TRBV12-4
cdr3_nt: TGTGCCAGCAGAAGGAGAGGGGGGGCAGATACGCAGTATTTT
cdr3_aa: CASRRRGGADTQYF

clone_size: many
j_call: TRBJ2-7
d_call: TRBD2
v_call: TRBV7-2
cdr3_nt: TGTGCCAGCAGCTTAGCATCACTAGCGGGGGGCCACGAGCAGTACTTC
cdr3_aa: CASSLASLAGGHEQYF

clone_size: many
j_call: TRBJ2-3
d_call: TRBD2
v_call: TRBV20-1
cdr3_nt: TGCAGTGCTGGCGGGACTAGCGGGGGGGATACGCAGTATTTT
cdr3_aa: CSAGGTSGGDTQYF

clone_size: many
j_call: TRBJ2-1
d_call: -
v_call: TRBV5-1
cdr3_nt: TGCGCCAGCAGCTTTACTCAGGTTTCCTACAATGAGCAGTTCTTC
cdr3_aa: CASSFTQVSYNEQFF

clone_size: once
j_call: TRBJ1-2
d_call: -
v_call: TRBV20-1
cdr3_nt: TGCAGTGCTAGAGATTCCGTTCGGGCAGCCGGGGCCTGGTATGGCTACACCTTC
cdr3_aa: CSARDSVRAAGAWYGYTF

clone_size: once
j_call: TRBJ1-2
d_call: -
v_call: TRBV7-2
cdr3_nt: TGTGCCAGTAGTTCCACAGCCCAGGGTGGCTACACCTTC
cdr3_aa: CASSSTAQGGYTF

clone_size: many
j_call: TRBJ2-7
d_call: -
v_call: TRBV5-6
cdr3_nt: TGTGCCAGCAGCTTTATGGCAGGGTTCCACGAGCAGTACTTC
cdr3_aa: CASSFMAGFHEQYF

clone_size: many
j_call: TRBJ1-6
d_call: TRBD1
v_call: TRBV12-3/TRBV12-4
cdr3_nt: TGTGCCAGCAAACTACCGGCCCAGACAGGGTGCAATTCACCCCTCCACTTT
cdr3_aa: CASKLPAQTGCNSPLHF

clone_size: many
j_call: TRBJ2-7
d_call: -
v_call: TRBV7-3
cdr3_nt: TGTGCCAGCAGCTTAAACAGCGGACCCTACGAGCAGTACTTC
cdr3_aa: CASSLNSGPYEQYF

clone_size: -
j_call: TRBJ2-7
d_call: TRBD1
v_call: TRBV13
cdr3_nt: TGTGCCAGCAGCCGGGACAGGGTGTTTACAAATGAGCAGTACTTC
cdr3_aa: CASSRDRVFTNEQYF

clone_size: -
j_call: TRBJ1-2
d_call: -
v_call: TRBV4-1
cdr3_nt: TGCGCCAGCAGCCCGCTAGGAGTCCCAGGCTATGGCTACACCTTC
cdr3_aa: CASSPLGVPGYGYTF

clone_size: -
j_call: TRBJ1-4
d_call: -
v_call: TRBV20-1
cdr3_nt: TGCAGTGCTCCTGAATCGGGAACTAGTGAAAAACCGTTTTTT
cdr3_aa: CSAPESGTSEKPFF

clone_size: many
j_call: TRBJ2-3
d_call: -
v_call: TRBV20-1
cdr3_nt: TGCAGTGGCACGACTACAGATACGCAGTATTTT
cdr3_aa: CSGTTTDTQYF